What follows describes a single T cell receptor (beta chain). This entry is derived from a study of blood T cell repertoires in COVID-19. Looking at the study overall: Samples representing acute and convalescent COVID-19 were sourced from the United States, Italy and Spain. PBMCs, B-cell-depleted T cells, or T cells were the source of the cDNA or gDNA that made up the material.

In the authors' workflow: The assay estimated nucleated cells by amplifying reference gene primers. Sequencing was performed with immunoSEQ multiplex PCR; in TCRdb, only in-frame clones are kept and a portion is missing. That table gives V, J and clone size, and the DNA gave D and trimming. In the table there are some 200,000 clones, approximately 90% of which are singletons. This TCR was sampled from a man over 45 with acute or convalescent COVID-19. Source material: peripheral blood.

CDR3 in DNA: TGTGCCAGCCACCAGGGACTAGCGGGCGTGATCTACGAGCAGTACTTC. Translated, it gives CASHQGLAGVIYEQYF. V gene TRBV3-1 (or the pseudogene TRBV3-2) combines with J gene TRBJ2-7, with 12 bases lining up with TRBD2. V lost 8 bases and J lost 3; bases outside the gene matches: 11. CDR3 length equals 16 residues. Germline CDR1 LGHDT, CDR2 YNNKEL (reference sequence).